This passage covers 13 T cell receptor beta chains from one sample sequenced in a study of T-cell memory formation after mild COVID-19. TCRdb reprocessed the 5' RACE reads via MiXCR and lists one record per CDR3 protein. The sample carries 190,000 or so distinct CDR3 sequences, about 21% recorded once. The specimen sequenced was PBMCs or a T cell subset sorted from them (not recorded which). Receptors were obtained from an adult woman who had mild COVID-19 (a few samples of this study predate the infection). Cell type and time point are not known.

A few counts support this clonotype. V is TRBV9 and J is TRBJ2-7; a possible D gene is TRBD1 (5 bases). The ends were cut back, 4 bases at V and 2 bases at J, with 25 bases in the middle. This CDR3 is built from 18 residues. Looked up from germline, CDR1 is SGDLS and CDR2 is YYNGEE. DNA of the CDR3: TGTGCCAGCAGCCCCCAGGATTTGGGGCTATATTACACCTACGAGCAGTACTTC. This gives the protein CASSPQDLGLYYTYEQYF.

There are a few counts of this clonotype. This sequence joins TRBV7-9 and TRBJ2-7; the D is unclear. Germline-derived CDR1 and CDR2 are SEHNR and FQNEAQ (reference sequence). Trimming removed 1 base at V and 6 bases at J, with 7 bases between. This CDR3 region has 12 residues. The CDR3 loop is CASSLGPPEQYF. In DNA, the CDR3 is TGTGCCAGCAGCTTAGGGCCCCCCGAGCAGTACTTC.

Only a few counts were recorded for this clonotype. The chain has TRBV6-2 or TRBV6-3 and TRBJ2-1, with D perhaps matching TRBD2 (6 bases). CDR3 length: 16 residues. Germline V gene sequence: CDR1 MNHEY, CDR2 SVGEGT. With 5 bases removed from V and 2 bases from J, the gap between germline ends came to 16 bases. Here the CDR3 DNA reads TGTGCCAGCAGTAAACCGGGACTGGGACCCTACAATGAGCAGTTCTTC. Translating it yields CASSKPGLGPYNEQFF.

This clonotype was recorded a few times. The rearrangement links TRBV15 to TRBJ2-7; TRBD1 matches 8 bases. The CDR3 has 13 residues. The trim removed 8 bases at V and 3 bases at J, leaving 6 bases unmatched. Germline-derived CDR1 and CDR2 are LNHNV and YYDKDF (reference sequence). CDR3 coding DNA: TGTGCCACCTCCTTTGGACAGGGCTACGAGCAGTACTTC. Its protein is CATSFGQGYEQYF.

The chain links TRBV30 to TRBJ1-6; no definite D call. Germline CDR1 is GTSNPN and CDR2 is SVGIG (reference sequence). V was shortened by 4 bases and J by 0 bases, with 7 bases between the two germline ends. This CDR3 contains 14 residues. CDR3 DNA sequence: TGTGCCTGGAAGGTGGACTCCTATAATTCACCCCTCCACTTT. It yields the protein CAWKVDSYNSPLHF.

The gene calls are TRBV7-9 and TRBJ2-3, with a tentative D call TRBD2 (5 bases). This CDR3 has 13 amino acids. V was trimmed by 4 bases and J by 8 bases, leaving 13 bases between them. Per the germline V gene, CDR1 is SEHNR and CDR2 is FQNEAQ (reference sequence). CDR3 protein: CASSSGYTRTQYF. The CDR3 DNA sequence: TGTGCCAGCAGCTCGGGGTATACCCGTACGCAGTATTTT.

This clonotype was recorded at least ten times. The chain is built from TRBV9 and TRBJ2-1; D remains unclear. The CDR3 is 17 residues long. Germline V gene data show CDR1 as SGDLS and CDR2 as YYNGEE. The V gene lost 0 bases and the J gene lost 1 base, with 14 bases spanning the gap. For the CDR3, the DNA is TGTGCCAGCAGCGTAGAGTCCTCGACCCGGTCCTACAATGAGCAGTTCTTC. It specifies CASSVESSTRSYNEQFF. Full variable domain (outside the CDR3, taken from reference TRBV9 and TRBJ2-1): DSGVTQTPKHLITATGQRVTLRCSPRSGDLSVYWYQQSLDQGLQFLIQYYNGEERAKGNILERFSAQQFPDLHSELNLSSLELGDSALYFCASSVESSTRSYNEQFFGPGTRLTVL.

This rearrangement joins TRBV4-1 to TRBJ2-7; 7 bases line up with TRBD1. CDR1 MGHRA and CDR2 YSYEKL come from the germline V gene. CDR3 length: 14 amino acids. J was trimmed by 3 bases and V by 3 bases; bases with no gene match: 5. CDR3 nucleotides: TGCGCCAGCAGCCACGGGACAGTACTCTACGAGCAGTACTTC. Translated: CASSHGTVLYEQYF.

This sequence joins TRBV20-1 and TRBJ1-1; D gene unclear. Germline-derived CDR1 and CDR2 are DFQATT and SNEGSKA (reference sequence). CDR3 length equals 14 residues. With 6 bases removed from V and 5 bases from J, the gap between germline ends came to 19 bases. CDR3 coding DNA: TGCAGTGCCCCGGAGGTCTTTGAGAGGACTGAAGCTTTCTTT. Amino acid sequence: CSAPEVFERTEAFF.

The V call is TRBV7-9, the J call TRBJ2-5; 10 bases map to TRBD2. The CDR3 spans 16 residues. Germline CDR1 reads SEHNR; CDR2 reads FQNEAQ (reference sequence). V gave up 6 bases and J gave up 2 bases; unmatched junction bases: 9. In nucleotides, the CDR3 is TGTGCCAGCAGTCCTCGCGGGACTAGCGAACAAGAGACCCAGTACTTC. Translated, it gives CASSPRGTSEQETQYF.

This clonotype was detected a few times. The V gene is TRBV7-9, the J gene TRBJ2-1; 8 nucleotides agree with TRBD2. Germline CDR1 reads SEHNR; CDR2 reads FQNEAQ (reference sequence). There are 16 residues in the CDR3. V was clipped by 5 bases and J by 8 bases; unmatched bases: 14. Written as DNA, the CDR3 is TGTGCCAGCAGCCTTAGTCGGGCGGGAGGTATCGATGAGCAGTTCTTC. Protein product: CASSLSRAGGIDEQFF. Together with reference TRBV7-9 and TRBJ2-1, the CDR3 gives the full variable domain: DTGVSQNPRHKITKRGQNVTFRCDPISEHNRLYWYRQTLGQGPEFLTYFQNEAQLEKSRLLSDRFSAERPKGSFSTLEIQRTEQGDSAMYLCASSLSRAGGIDEQFFGPGTRLTVL.

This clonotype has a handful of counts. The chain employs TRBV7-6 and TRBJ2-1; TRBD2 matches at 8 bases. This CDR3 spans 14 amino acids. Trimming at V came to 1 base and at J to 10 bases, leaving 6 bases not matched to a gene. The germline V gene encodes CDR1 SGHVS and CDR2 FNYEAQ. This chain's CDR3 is CASSLEAGGKEQFF. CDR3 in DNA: TGTGCCAGCAGCTTAGAGGCGGGGGGCAAGGAGCAGTTCTTC.

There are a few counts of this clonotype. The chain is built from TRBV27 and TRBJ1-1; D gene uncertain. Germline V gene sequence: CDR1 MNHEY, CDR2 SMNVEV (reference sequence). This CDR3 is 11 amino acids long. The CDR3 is CRRPRSTEAFF. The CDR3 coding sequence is TGTCGGAGACCCCGAAGCACTGAAGCTTTCTTT.